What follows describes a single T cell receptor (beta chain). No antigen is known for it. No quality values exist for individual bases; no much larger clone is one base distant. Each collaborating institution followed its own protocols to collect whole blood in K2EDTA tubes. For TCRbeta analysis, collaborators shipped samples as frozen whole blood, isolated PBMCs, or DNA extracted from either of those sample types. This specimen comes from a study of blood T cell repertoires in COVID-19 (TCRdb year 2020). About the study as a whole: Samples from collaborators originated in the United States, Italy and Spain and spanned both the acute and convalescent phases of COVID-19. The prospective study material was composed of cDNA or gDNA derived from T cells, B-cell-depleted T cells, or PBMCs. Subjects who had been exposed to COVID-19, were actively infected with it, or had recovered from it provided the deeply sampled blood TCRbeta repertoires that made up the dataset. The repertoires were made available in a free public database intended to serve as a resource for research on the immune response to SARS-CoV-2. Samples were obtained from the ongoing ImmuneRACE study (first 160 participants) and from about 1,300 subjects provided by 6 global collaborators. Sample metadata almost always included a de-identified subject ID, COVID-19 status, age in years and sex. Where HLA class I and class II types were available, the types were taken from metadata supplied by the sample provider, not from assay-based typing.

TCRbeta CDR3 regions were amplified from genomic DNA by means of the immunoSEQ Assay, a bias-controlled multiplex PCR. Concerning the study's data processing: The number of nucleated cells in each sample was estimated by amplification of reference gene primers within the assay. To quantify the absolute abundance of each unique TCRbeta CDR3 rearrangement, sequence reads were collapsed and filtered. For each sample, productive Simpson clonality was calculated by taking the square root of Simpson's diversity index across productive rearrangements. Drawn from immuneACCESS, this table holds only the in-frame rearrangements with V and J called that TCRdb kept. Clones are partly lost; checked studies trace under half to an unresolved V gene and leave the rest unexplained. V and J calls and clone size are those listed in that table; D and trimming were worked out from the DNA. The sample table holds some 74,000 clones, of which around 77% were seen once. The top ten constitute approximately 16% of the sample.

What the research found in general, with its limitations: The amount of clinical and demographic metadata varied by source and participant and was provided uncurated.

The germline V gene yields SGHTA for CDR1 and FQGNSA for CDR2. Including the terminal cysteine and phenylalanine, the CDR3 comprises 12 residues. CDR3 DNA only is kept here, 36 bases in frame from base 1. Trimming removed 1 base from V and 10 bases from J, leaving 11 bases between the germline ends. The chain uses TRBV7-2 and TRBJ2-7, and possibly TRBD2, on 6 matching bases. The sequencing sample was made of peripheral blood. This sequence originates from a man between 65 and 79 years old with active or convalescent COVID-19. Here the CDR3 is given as CASSLDSGAQYF. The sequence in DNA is TGTGCCAGCAGCTTAGACTCGGGAGCACAGTACTTC.